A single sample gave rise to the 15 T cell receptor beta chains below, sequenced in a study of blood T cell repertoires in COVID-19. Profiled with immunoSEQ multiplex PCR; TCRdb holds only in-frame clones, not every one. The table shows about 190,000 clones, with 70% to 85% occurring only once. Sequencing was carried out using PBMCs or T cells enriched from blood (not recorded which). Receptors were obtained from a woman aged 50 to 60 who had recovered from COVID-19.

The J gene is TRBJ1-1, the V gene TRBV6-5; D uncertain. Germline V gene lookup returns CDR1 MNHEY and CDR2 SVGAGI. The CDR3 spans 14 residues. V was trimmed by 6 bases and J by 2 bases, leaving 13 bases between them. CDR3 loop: CASSQAGINTEAFF. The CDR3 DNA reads TGTGCCAGCAGCCAGGCGGGGATCAACACTGAAGCTTTCTTT.

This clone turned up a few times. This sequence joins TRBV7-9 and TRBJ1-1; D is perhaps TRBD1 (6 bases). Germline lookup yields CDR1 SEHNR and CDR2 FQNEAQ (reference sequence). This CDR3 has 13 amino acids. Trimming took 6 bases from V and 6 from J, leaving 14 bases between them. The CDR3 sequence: CASSWQGPPEAFF. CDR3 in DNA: TGTGCCAGCAGTTGGCAGGGGCCTCCTGAAGCTTTCTTT.

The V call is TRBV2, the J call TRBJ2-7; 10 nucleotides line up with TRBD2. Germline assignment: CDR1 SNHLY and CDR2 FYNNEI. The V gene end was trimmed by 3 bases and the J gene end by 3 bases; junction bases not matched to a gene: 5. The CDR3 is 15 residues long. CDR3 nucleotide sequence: TGTGCCAGCAGTGAGGGGACTAGCGAGCTCTACGAGCAGTACTTC. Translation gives CASSEGTSELYEQYF.

In nucleotides, the CDR3 is TGTGCCAGCAGTACCGGGACAGGGGGTTTCGGCTACACCTTC. As protein: CASSTGTGGFGYTF. V gene TRBV27 combines with J gene TRBJ1-2; TRBD1 aligns across 11 bases. CDR3 length: 14 residues. Per germline, CDR1 MNHEY and CDR2 SMNVEV (reference sequence). J lost 8 bases, V lost 5 bases, and 7 bases had no gene match.

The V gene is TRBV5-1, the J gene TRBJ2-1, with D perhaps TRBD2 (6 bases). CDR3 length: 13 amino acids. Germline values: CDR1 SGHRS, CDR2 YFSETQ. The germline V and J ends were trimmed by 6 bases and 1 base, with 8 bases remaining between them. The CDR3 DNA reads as TGCGCCAGCATGGGGACTTCCTACAATGAGCAGTTCTTC. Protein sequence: CASMGTSYNEQFF.

CDR3: CASSPGQNRGGTEAFF. CDR3 sequence (DNA): TGTGCCAGCAGCCCCGGGCAAAACCGCGGGGGAACTGAAGCTTTCTTT. The chain joins TRBV7-2 to TRBJ1-1, with a tentative D call TRBD1 (5 bases). The CDR3 runs to 16 residues. Trimming cost V 5 bases and J 5 bases, with 21 bases left between them. Germline V CDR1 and CDR2: SGHTA, FQGNSA.

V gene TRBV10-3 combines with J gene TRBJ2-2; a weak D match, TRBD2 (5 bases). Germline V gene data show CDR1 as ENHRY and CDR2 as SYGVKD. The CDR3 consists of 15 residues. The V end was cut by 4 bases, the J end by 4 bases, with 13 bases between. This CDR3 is CAISGLREGTGELFF. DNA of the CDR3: TGTGCCATCAGTGGCCTCCGGGAAGGCACCGGGGAGCTGTTTTTT.

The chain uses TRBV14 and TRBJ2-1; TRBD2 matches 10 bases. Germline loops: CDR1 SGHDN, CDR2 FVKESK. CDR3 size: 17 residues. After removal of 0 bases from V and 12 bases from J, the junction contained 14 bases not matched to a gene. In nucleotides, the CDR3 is TGTGCCAGCAGCCAAGATGGTAGGCTAGCGGGGGACCGGGGGCAGTTCTTC. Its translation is CASSQDGRLAGDRGQFF.

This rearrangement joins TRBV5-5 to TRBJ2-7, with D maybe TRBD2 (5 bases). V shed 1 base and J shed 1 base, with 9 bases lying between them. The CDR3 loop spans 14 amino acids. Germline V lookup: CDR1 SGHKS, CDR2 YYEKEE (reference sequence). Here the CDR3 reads CASSLSAGSYEQYF. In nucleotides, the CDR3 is TGTGCCAGCAGCTTGTCCGCGGGTTCCTACGAGCAGTACTTC.

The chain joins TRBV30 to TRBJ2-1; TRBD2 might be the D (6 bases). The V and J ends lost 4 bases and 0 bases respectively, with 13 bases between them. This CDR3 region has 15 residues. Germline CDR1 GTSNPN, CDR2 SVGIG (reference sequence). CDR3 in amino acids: CAWKGGPGSYNEQFF. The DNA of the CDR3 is TGTGCCTGGAAAGGAGGGCCGGGCTCCTACAATGAGCAGTTCTTC.

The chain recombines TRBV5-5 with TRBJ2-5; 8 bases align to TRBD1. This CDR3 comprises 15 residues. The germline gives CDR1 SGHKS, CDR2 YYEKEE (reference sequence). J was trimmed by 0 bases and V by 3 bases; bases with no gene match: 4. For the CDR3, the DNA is TGTGCCAGCAGCTCTCGGACAGGGTACCAAGAGACCCAGTACTTC. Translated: CASSSRTGYQETQYF.

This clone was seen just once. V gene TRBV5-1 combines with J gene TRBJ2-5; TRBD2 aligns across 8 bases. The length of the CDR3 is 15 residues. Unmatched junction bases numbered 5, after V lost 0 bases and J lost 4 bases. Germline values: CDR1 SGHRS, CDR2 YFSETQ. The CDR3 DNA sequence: TGCGCCAGCAGCTTGGGTGGCGGGAGGTCAGAGACCCAGTACTTC. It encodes CASSLGGGRSETQYF.

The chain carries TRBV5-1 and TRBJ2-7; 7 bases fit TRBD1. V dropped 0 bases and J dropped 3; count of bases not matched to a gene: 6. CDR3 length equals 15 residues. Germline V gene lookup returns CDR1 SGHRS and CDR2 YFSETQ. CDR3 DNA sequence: TGCGCCAGCAGCTTGGGCCGACAGGGTCACTACGAGCAGTACTTC. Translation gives CASSLGRQGHYEQYF.

In nucleotides, the CDR3 is TGTGCCAGCTCCGATGGACAGGGGTATAACACCGGGGAGCTGTTTTTT. Translated, it gives CASSDGQGYNTGELFF. This chain uses TRBV18 with TRBJ2-2, with 9 bases matching TRBD1. Trimming cost V 6 bases and J 2 bases; bases outside gene matches: 7. The CDR3 runs 16 residues. Germline CDR1 reads KGHSH; CDR2 reads LQKENI.

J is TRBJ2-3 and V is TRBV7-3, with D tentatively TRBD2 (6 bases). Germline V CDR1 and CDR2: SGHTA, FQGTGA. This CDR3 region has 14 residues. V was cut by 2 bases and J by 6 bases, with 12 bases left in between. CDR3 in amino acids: CASSLSRETDTQYF. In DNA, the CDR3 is TGTGCCAGCAGCTTATCCCGGGAGACTGATACGCAGTATTTT. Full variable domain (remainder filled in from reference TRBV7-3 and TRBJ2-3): GAGVSQTPSNKVTEKGKYVELRCDPISGHTALYWYRQSLGQGPEFLIYFQGTGAADDSGLPNDRFFAVRPEGSVSTLKIQRTERGDSAVYLCASSLSRETDTQYFGPGTRLTVL.